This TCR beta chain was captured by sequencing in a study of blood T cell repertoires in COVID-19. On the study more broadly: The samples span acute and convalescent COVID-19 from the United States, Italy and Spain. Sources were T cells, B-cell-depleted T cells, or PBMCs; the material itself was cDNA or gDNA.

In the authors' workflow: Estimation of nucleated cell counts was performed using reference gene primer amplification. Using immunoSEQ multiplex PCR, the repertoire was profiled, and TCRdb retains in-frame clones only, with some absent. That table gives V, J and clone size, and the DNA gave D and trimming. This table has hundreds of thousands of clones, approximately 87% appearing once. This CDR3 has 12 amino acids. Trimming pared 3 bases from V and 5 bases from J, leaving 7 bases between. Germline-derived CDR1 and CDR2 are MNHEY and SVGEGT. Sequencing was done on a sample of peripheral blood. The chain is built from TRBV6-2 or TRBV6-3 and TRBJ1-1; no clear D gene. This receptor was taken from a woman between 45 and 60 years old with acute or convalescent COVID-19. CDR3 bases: TGTGCCAGCAGTTATCTAGGAACTGAAGCTTTCTTT. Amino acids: CASSYLGTEAFF.